This T cell receptor (beta chain) was observed in a study of CD8+CD57+ T cells in acquired aplastic anemia. Study context: The DNA of sorted CD4+ and CD8+ cells averaged roughly 3.2 ug.

Germline V CDR1 and CDR2: SEHNR, FQNEAQ (reference sequence). The CDR3 has 14 residues. J lost 13 bases, V lost 4 bases, and 15 bases had no gene match. TCR beta VDJ and CDR3 were profiled, and genomic DNA was the template. TCRdb recomputed calls from the reads with MiXCR, one row per CDR3 protein. The sample shows hundreds of thousands of distinct CDR3 sequences, about two thirds of them seen only once. Sequenced: sorted CD4+, CD8+, or CD8+CD57+ T cells (not recorded which) from PBMCs. This clonotype was sampled from a human donor in good health, serving as a control. The rearrangement uses TRBV7-9 and TRBJ2-7; 8 nucleotides agree with TRBD1. CDR3 sequence: CASSSRRVWTGHYF. As DNA, the CDR3 is TGTGCCAGCAGCTCCCGCCGGGTGTGGACAGGGCACTACTTC.